This T cell receptor (beta chain) was sequenced for a study of cytomegalovirus exposure and HLA in healthy donors. Points from the study as a whole: It was found in a later analysis that first-cohort TCR clusters tended to co-occur in the 100 to 150 validation repertoires. Most TCR sequences showed up rarely, but some public TCRs showed up in many donors. Cytomegalovirus-associated TCR beta chains were listed, numbering 150 to 200.

Profiling relied on immunoSEQ multiplex PCR, and the TCRdb table lists in-frame clones only, not all of them. The sample consists of 100,000 to 150,000 clones, 89% of them appearing once. Points on this clone: What it binds is not known.

The V and J ends lost 5 bases and 8 bases, in that order; junction bases with no gene match: 11. The CDR3 has 17 residues. Germline lookup yields CDR1 SGHTA and CDR2 FQGNSA. Sequencing input: PBMCs. The rearrangement joins TRBV7-2 to TRBJ2-2; 13 bases align to TRBD2. This TCR was sampled from a woman under 30 in good health and CMV-seronegative. The CDR3 loop is CASSAQRTSGSRGELFF. DNA for the CDR3: TGTGCCAGCAGCGCCCAAAGGACTAGCGGGAGTAGAGGGGAGCTGTTTTTT.